These 7 T cell receptor beta chains were sequenced from one sample in a study of T cells in Graves' hyperthyroidism and ophthalmopathy. RNA transcripts yielded amplified TCR beta CDR3 regions. Carried out on the TCR CDR3, a first-round RT-PCR used the HTBI primer set. MiXCR, run by TCRdb on the multiplex PCR reads, gives a single entry per CDR3 protein. Altogether 600,000 to 750,000 distinct CDR3 sequences are present, 17% being singletons, with the ten largest covering about a sixth. The material sequenced was blood. The receptors shown here come from a man aged 50-59 years with Graves' hyperthyroidism.

This clonotype was picked up a small number of times. This chain joins TRBV19 and TRBJ2-1, with D possibly TRBD2 on 6 matching bases. The CDR3 length is 17 residues. Germline V gene lookup returns CDR1 LNHDA and CDR2 SQIVND (reference sequence). The germline V and J ends were trimmed by 9 bases and 6 bases, with 27 bases remaining between them. CDR3 protein: CASNPGGGSKWANEQFF. CDR3 nucleotides: TGTGCCAGCAATCCTGGGGGAGGCAGTAAGTGGGCCAATGAGCAGTTCTTC.

The chain employs TRBV5-5 and TRBJ2-2, with 13 bases that match TRBD2. Germline CDR1 and CDR2: SGHKS and YYEKEE (reference sequence). The CDR3 has 16 residues. V lost 4 bases and J lost 4; bases outside the gene matches: 4. For the CDR3, the DNA is TGTGCCAGCAGCCTAACTAGCGGGAGGGCCACCGGGGAGCTGTTTTTT. Its translation is CASSLTSGRATGELFF.

Only a few counts were recorded for this clonotype. The V gene is TRBV18, the J gene TRBJ1-1; 10 nucleotides agree with TRBD1. CDR1 and CDR2 (germline): KGHSH, LQKENI. There are 16 residues in the CDR3. V gave up 5 bases and J gave up 1 base; unmatched junction bases: 7. CDR3 loop: CASSRQGAVGNTEAFF. The CDR3 DNA is TGTGCCAGCTCAAGACAGGGGGCTGTGGGGAACACTGAAGCTTTCTTT.

The chain uses TRBV5-1 and TRBJ2-2; no definite D call. The ends were cut back, 0 bases at V and 6 bases at J, with 9 bases in the middle. Germline V gene sequence: CDR1 SGHRS, CDR2 YFSETQ. The CDR3 contains 14 residues. CDR3 sequence: CASSLAAGAGELFF. CDR3 sequence (DNA): TGCGCCAGCAGCTTGGCGGCCGGAGCCGGGGAGCTGTTTTTT.

This clonotype was picked up a small number of times. V and J are TRBV28 and TRBJ1-1; D unclear. Germline loops: CDR1 MDHEN, CDR2 SYDVKM. The V end lost 5 bases, the J end lost 7 bases, and 11 bases lay between the germline ends. The CDR3 consists of 12 residues. CDR3 amino acids: CASSIQQSEAFF. DNA for the CDR3: TGTGCCAGCAGTATCCAGCAGAGTGAAGCTTTCTTT.

This clonotype showed up just a few times. The J gene is TRBJ1-4, the V gene TRBV19; D might be TRBD1 (5 bases). This CDR3 is 15 amino acids long. Germline CDR1 reads LNHDA; CDR2 reads SQIVND (reference sequence). Trimming left V 6 bases short and J 5 bases short, with 16 bases between. Here the CDR3 DNA reads TGTGCCAGTAGCTCTACCGGGACTGGGAATGAAAAACTGTTTTTT. Amino acid sequence: CASSSTGTGNEKLFF. Complete variable domain (other parts from reference TRBV19 and TRBJ1-4): DGGITQSPKYLFRKEGQNVTLSCEQNLNHDAMYWYRQDPGQGLRLIYYSQIVNDFQKGDIAEGYSVSREKKESFPLTVTSAQKNPTAFYLCASSSTGTGNEKLFFGSGTQLSVL.

This clonotype was picked up many times. This chain connects TRBV3-1 to TRBJ1-1; 7 bases fit TRBD1. Germline CDR1 is LGHDT and CDR2 is YNNKEL (reference sequence). The V gene end was trimmed by 1 base and the J gene end by 2 bases; junction bases not matched to a gene: 7. The CDR3 spans 16 residues. In DNA, the CDR3 is TGTGCCAGCAGCCAAGGGGCAGGGGGTGGAAACACTGAAGCTTTCTTT. This gives the protein CASSQGAGGGNTEAFF.